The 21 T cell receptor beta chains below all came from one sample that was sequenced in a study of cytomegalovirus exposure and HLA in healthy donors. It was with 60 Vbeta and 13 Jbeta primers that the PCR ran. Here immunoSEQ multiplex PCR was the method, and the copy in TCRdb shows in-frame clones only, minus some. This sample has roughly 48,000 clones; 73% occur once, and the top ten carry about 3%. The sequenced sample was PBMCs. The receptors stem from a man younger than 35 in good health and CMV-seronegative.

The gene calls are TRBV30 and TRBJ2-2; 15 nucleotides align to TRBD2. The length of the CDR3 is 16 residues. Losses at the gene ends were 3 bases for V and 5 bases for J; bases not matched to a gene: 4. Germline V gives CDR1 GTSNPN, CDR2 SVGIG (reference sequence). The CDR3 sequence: CAWSHGLAGGTGELFF. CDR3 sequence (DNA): TGTGCCTGGAGCCATGGACTAGCGGGAGGGACCGGGGAGCTGTTTTTT. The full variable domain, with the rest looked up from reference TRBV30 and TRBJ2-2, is SQTIHQWPATLVQPVGSPLSLECTVEGTSNPNLYWYRQAAGRGLQLLFYSVGIGQISSEVPQNLSASRPQDRQFILSSKKLLLSDSGFYLCAWSHGLAGGTGELFFGEGSRLTVL.

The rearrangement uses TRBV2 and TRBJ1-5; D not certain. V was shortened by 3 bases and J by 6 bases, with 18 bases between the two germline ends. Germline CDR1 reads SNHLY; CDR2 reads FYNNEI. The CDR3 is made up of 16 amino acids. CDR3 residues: CASSERTRPDGQPQHF. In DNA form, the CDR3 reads TGTGCCAGCAGTGAGCGTACGCGGCCAGATGGTCAGCCCCAGCATTTT.

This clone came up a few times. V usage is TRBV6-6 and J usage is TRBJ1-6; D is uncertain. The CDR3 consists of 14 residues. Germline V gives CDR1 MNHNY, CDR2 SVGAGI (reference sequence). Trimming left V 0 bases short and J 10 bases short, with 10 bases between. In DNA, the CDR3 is TGTGCCAGCAGTTACTCGAGATTCGAATCACCCCTCCACTTT. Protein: CASSYSRFESPLHF.

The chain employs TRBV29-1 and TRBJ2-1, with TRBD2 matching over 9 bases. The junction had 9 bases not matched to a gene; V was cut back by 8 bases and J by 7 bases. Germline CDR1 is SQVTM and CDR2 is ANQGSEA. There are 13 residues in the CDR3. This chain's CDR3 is CSKRGLARNEQFF. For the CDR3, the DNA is TGCAGCAAACGGGGACTAGCAAGGAATGAGCAGTTCTTC.

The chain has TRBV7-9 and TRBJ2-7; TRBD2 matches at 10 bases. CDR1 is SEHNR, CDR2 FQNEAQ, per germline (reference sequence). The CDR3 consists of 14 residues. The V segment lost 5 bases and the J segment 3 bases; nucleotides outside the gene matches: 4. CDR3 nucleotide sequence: TGTGCCAGCAGCCCCCGGACTAGCGGCTACGAGCAGTACTTC. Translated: CASSPRTSGYEQYF. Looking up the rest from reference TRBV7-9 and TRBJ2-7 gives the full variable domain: DTGVSQNPRHKITKRGQNVTFRCDPISEHNRLYWYRQTLGQGPEFLTYFQNEAQLEKSRLLSDRFSAERPKGSFSTLEIQRTEQGDSAMYLCASSPRTSGYEQYFGPGTRLTVT.

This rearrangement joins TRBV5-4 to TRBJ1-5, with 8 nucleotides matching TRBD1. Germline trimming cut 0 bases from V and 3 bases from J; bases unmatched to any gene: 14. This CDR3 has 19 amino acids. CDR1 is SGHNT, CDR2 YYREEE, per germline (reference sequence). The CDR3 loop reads CASSLGQGAGVLDNQPQHF. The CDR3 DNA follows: TGTGCCAGCAGCTTGGGGCAGGGGGCGGGGGTTTTGGACAATCAGCCCCAGCATTTT.

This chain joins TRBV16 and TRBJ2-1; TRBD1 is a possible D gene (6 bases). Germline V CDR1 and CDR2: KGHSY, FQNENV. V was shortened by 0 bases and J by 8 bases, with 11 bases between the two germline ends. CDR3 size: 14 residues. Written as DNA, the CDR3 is TGTGCCAGCAGCCAATCGTTCGAGGGGGATGAGCAGTTCTTC. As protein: CASSQSFEGDEQFF.

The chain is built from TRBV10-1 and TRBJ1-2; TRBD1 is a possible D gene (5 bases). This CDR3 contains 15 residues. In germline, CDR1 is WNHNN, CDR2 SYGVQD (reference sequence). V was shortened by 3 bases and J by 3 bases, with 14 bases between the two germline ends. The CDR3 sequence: CASSEGWEQDYGYTF. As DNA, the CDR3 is TGCGCCAGCAGTGAAGGTTGGGAACAGGACTATGGCTACACCTTC.

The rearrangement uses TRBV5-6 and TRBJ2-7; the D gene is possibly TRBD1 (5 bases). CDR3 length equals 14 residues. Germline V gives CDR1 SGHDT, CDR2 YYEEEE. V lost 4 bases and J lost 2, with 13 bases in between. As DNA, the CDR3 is TGTGCCAGCAGCCCTCCACAGGATACCTACGAGCAGTACTTC. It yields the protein CASSPPQDTYEQYF.

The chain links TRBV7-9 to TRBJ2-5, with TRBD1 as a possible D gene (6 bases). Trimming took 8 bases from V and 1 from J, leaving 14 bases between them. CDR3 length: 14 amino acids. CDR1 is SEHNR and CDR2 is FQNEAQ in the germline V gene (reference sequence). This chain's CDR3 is CASVSGGSQETQYF. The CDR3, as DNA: TGTGCCAGCGTCAGTGGGGGCAGCCAAGAGACCCAGTACTTC.

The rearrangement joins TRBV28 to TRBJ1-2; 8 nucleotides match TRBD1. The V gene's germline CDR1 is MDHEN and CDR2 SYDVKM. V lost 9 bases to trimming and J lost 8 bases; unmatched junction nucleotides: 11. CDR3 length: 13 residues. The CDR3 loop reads CASRTGDRFGYTF. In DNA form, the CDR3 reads TGTGCCAGTAGAACAGGGGACAGGTTCGGCTACACCTTC.

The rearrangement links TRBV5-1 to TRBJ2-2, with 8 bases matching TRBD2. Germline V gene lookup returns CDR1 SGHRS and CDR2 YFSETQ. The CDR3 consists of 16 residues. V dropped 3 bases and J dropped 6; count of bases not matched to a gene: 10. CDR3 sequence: CASSYTGTSNPGELFF. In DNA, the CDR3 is TGCGCCAGCAGCTACACCGGGACTAGTAACCCCGGGGAGCTGTTTTTT.

Here the CDR3 DNA reads TGTGCCTGGGGAGGTGGGGAACAGGGTCCCTACGAGCAGTACTTC. Translation gives CAWGGGEQGPYEQYF. This chain joins TRBV30 and TRBJ2-7, with D tentatively TRBD1 (6 bases). Germline lookup yields CDR1 GTSNPN and CDR2 SVGIG (reference sequence). There are 15 residues in the CDR3. With 5 bases removed from V and 2 bases from J, the gap between germline ends came to 19 bases.

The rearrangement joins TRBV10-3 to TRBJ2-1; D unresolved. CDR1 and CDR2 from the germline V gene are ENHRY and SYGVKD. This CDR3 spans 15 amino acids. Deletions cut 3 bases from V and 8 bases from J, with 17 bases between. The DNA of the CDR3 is TGTGCCATCAGTGAACAAGCGCAGCCCCGGGATGAGCAGTTCTTC. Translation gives CAISEQAQPRDEQFF.

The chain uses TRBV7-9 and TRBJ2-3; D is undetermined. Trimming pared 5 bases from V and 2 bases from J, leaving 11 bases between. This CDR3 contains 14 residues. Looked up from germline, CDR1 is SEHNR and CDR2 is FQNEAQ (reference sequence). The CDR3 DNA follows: TGTGCCAGCAGCCACGACTCAGACACAGATACGCAGTATTTT. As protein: CASSHDSDTDTQYF.

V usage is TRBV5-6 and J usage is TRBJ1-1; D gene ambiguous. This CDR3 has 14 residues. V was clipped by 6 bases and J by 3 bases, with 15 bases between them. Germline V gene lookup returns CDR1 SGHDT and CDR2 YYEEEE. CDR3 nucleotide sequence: TGTGCCAGCACCCCCCGCGGGGTCGACACTGAAGCTTTCTTT. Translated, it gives CASTPRGVDTEAFF. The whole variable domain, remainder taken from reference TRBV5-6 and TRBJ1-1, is DAGVTQSPTHLIKTRGQQVTLRCSPKSGHDTVSWYQQALGQGPQFIFQYYEEEERQRGNFPDRFSGHQFPNYSSELNVNALLLGDSALYLCASTPRGVDTEAFFGQGTRLTVV.

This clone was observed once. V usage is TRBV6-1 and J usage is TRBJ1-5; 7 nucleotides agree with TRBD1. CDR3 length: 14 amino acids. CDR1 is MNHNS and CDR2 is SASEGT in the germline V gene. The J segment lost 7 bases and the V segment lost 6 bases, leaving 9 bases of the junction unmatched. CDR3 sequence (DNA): TGTGCCAGCAGGGAAAACAGGGGAGGACAGCCCCAGCATTTT. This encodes CASRENRGGQPQHF.

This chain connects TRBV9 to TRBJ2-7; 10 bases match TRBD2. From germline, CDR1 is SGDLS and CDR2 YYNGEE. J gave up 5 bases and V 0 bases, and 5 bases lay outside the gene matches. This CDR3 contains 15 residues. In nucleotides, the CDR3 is TGTGCCAGCAGCGTAGTTGGGACTAGCGCCGACGAGCAGTACTTC. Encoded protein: CASSVVGTSADEQYF.

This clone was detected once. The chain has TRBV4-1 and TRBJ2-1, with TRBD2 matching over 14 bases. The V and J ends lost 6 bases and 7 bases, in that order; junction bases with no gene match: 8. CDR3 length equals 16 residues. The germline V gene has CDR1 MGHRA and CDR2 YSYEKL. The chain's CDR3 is CASSSAGLAGVNEQFF. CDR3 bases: TGCGCCAGCAGTTCCGCGGGACTAGCGGGAGTGAATGAGCAGTTCTTC.

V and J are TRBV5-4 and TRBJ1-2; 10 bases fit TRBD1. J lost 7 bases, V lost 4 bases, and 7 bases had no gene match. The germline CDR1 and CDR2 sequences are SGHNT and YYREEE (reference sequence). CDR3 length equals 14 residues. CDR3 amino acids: CASSPDRGLSGYTF. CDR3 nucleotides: TGTGCCAGCAGCCCCGACAGGGGGCTCTCTGGCTACACCTTC.

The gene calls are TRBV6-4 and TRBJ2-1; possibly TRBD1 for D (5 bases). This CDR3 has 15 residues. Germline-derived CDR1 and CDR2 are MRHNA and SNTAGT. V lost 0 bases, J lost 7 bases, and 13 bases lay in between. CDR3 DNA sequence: TGTGCCAGCAGTGACTCGTTTAGGGCAGGGAATGAGCAGTTCTTC. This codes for CASSDSFRAGNEQFF.